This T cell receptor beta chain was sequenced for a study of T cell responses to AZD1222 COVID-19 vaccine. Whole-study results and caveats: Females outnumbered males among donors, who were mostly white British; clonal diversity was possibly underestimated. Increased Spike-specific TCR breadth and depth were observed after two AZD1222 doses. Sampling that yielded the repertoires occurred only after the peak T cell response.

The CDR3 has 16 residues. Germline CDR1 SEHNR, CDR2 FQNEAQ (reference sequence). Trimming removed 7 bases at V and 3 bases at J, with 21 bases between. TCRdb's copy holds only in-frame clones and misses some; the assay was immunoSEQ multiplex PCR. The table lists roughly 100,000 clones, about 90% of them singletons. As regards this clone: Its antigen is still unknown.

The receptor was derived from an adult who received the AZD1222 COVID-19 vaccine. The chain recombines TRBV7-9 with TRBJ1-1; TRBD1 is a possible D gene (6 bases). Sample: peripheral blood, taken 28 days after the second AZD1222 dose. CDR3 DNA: TGTGCCAGCATCTCTTTCGGGGTTAGGGGGTACACTGAAGCTTTCTTT. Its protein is CASISFGVRGYTEAFF.